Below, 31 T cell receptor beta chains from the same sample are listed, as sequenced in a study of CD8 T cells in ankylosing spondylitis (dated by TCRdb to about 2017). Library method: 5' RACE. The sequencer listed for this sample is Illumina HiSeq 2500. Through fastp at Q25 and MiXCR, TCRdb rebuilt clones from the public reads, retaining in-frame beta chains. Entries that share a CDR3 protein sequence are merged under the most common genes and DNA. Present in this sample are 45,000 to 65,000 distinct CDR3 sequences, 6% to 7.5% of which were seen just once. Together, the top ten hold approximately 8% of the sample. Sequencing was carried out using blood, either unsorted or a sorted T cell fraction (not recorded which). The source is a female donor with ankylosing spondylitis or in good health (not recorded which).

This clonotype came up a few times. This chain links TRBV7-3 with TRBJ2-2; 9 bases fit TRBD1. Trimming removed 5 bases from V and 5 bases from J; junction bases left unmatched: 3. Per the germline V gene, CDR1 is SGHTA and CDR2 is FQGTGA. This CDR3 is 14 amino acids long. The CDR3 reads CASSPQGATGELFF. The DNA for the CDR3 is TGTGCCAGCAGCCCACAGGGGGCGACCGGGGAGCTGTTTTTT. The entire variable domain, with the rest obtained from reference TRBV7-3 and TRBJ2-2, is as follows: GAGVSQTPSNKVTEKGKYVELRCDPISGHTALYWYRQSLGQGPEFLIYFQGTGAADDSGLPNDRFFAVRPEGSVSTLKIQRTERGDSAVYLCASSPQGATGELFFGEGSRLTVL.

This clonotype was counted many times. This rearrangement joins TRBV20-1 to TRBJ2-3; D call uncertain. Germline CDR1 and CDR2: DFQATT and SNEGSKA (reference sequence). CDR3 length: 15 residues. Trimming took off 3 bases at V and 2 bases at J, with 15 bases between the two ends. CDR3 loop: CSARSGVGPTDTQYF. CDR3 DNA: TGCAGTGCTAGGAGTGGGGTAGGGCCCACAGATACGCAGTATTTT.

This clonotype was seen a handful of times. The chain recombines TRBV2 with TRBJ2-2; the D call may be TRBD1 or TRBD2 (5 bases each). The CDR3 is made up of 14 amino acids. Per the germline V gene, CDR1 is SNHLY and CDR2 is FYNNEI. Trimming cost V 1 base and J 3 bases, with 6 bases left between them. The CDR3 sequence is CASSEGGYTGELFF. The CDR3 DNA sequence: TGTGCCAGCAGTGAAGGGGGGTACACCGGGGAGCTGTTTTTT.

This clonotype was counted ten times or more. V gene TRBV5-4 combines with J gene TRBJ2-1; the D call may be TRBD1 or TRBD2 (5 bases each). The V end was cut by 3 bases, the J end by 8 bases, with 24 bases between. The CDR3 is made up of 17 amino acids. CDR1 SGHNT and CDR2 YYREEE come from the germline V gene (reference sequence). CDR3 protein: CASSSSKDWGRPDEQFF. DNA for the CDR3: TGTGCCAGCAGCTCCAGTAAGGACTGGGGGAGACCCGATGAGCAGTTCTTC.

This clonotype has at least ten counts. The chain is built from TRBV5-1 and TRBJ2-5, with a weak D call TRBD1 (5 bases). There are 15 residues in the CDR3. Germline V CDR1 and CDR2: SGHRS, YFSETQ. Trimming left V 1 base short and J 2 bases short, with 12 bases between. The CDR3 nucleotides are TGCGCCAGCAGCTTGAAGACTGGACAACAAGAGACCCAGTACTTC. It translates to CASSLKTGQQETQYF.

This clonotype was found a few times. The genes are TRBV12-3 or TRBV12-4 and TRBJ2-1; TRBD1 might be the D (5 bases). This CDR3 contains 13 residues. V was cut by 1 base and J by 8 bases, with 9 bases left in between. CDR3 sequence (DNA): TGTGCCAGCAGTTTAGGGGGCAGGGATGAGCAGTTCTTC. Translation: CASSLGGRDEQFF.

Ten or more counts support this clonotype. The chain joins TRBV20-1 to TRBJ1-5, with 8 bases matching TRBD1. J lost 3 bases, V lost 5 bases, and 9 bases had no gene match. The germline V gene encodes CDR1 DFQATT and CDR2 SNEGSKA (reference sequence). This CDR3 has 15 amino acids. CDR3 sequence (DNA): TGCAGTGCTGACCCGGGACAGGTATCCAATCAGCCCCAGCATTTT. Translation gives CSADPGQVSNQPQHF.

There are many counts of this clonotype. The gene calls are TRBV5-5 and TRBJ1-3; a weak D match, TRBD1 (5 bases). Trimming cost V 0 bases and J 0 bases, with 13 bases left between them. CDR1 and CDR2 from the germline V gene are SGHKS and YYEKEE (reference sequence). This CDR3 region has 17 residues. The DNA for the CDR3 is TGTGCCAGCAGCTTGGCACAGGCCCGCTTCTCTGGAAACACCATATATTTT. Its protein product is CASSLAQARFSGNTIYF. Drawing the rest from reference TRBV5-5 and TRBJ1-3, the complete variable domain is DAGVTQSPTHLIKTRGQQVTLRCSPISGHKSVSWYQQVLGQGPQFIFQYYEKEERGRGNFPDRFSARQFPNYSSELNVNALLLGDSALYLCASSLAQARFSGNTIYFGEGSWLTVV.

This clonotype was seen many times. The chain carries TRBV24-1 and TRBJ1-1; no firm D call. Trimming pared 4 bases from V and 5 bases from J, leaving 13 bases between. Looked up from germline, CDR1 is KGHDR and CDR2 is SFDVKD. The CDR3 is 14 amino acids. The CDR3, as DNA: TGTGCCACCAGTGACAGTGACACCTTTACTGAAGCTTTCTTT. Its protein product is CATSDSDTFTEAFF.

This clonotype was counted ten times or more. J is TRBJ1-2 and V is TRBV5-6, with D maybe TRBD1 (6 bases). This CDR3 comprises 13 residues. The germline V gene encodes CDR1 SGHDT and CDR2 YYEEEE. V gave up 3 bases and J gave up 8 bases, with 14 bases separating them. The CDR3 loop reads CASSSRTAGGYTF. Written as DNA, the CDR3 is TGTGCCAGCAGCTCCCGGACAGCGGGAGGCTACACCTTC. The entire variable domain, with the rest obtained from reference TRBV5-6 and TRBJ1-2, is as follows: DAGVTQSPTHLIKTRGQQVTLRCSPKSGHDTVSWYQQALGQGPQFIFQYYEEEERQRGNFPDRFSGHQFPNYSSELNVNALLLGDSALYLCASSSRTAGGYTFGSGTRLTVV.

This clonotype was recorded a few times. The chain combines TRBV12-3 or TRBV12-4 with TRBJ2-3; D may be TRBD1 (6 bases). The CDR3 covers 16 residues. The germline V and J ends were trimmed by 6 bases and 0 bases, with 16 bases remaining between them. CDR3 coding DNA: TGTGCCAGCAGACCCACAGGGAGATCTAGCACAGATACGCAGTATTTT. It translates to CASRPTGRSSTDTQYF.

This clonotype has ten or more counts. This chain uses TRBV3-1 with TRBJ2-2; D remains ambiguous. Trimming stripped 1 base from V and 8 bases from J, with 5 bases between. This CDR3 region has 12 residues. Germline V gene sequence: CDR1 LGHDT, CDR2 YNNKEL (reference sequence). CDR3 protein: CASSQANGELFF. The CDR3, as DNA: TGTGCCAGCAGCCAAGCGAATGGGGAGCTGTTTTTT.

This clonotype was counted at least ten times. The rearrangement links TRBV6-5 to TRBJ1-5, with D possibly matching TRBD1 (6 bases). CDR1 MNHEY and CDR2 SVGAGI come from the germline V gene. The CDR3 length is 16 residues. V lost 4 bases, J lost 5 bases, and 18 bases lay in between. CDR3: CASSSSGALGYQPQHF. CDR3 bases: TGTGCCAGCAGTTCCTCAGGGGCTCTAGGTTATCAGCCCCAGCATTTT.

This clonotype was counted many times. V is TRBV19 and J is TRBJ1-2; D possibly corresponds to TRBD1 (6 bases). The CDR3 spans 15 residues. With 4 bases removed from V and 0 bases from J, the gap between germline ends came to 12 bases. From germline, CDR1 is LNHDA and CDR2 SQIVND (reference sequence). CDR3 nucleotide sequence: TGTGCCAGTAGTACGGTGACAGGCGCTAACTATGGCTACACCTTC. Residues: CASSTVTGANYGYTF.

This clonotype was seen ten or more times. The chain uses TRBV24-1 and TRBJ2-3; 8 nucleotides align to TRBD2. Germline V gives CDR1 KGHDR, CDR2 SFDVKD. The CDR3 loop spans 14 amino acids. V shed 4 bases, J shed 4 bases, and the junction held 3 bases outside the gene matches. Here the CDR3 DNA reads TGTGCCACCAGTGAAAGCGGGGGAGCAGATACGCAGTATTTT. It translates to CATSESGGADTQYF.

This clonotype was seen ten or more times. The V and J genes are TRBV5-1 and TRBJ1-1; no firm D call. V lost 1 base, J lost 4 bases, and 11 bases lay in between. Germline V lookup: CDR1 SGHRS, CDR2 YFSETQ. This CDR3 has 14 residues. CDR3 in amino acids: CASSLSRRGTEAFF. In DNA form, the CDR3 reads TGCGCCAGCAGCTTGAGTCGCCGCGGCACTGAAGCTTTCTTT.

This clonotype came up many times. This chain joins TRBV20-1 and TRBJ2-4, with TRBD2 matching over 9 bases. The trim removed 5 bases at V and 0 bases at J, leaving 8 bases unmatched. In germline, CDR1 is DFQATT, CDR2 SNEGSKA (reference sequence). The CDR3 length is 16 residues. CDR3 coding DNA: TGCAGTGCTTGGGCCCGGACTAGCGCAGCCAAAAACATTCAGTACTTC. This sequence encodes CSAWARTSAAKNIQYF.

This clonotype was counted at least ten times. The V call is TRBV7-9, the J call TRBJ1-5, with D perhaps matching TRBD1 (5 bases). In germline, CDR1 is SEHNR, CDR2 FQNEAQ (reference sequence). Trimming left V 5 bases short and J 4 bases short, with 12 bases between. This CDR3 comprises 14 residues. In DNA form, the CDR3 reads TGTGCCAGCAGCCCGGGGACTGATAATCAGCCCCAGCATTTT. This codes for CASSPGTDNQPQHF.

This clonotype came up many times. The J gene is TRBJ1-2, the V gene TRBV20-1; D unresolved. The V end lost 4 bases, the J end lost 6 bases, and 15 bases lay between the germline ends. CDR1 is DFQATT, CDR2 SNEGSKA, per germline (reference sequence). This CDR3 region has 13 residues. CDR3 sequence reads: CSATTIRSDGYTF. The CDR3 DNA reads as TGCAGTGCTACCACAATCAGGTCGGATGGCTACACCTTC.

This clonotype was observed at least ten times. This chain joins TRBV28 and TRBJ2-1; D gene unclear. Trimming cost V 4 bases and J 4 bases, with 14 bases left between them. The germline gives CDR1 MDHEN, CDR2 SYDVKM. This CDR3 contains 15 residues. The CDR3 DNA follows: TGTGCCAGCAGTTCCTCCGGCAGCCGGTACAATGAGCAGTTCTTC. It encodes CASSSSGSRYNEQFF.

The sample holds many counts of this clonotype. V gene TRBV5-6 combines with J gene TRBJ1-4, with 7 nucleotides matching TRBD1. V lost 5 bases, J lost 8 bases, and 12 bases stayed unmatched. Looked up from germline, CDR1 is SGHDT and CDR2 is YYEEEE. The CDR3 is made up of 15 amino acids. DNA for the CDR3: TGTGCCAGCAGTCGGATCGACAGGGAACGAGAAAAACTGTTTTTT. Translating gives CASSRIDREREKLFF.

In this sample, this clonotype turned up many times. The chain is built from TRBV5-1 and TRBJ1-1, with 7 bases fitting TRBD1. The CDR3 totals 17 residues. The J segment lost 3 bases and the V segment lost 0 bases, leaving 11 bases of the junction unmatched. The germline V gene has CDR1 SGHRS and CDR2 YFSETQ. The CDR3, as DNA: TGCGCCAGCAGCTTGGGGGGAGGGGGCTTAAAGGACACTGAAGCTTTCTTT. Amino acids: CASSLGGGGLKDTEAFF. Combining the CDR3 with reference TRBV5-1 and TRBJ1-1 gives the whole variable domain KAGVTQTPRYLIKTRGQQVTLSCSPISGHRSVSWYQQTPGQGLQFLFEYFSETQRNKGNFPGRFSGRQFSNSRSEMNVSTLELGDSALYLCASSLGGGGLKDTEAFFGQGTRLTVV.

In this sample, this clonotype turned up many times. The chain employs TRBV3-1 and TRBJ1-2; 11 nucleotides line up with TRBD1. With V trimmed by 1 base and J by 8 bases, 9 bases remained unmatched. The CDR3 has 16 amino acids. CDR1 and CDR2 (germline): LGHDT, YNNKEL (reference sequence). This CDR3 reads CASSQVLGQGAEGYTF. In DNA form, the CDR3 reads TGTGCCAGCAGCCAAGTTCTAGGACAGGGGGCTGAAGGCTACACCTTC.

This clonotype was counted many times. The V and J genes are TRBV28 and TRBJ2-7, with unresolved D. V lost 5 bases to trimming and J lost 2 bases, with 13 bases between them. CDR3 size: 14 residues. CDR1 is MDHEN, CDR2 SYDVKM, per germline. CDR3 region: CASSAGFEAYEQYF. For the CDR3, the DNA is TGTGCCAGCAGTGCCGGATTTGAAGCCTACGAGCAGTACTTC.

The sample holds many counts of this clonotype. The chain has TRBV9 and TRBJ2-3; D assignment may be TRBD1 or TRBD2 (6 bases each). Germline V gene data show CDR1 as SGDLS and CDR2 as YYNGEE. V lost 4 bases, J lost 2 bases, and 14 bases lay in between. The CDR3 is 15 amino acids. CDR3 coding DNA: TGTGCCAGCAGCCCAACGGGGGACAACACAGATACGCAGTATTTT. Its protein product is CASSPTGDNTDTQYF.

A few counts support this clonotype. The CDR3 reads CASRGQLYTF. CDR3 sequence (DNA): TGTGCCAGCAGAGGACAGTTATACACCTTC. The V gene is TRBV2, the J gene TRBJ1-2, with TRBD1 as a possible D gene (6 bases). CDR1 is SNHLY, CDR2 FYNNEI, per germline. Trimming removed 6 bases at V and 11 bases at J, with 10 bases between. The CDR3 is 10 amino acids.

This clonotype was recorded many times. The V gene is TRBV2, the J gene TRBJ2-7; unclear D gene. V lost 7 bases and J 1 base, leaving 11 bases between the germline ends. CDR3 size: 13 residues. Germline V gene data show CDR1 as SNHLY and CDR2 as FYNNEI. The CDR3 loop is CASTPDVSYEQYF. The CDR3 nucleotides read TGTGCCAGCACCCCGGACGTTTCCTACGAGCAGTACTTC.

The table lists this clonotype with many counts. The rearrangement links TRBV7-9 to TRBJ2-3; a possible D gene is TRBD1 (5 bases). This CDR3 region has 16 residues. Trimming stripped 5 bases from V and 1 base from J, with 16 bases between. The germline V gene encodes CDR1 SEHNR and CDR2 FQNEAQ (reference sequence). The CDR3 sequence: CASSPGQTRGTDTQYF. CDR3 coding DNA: TGTGCCAGCAGCCCCGGACAAACAAGGGGCACAGATACGCAGTATTTT.

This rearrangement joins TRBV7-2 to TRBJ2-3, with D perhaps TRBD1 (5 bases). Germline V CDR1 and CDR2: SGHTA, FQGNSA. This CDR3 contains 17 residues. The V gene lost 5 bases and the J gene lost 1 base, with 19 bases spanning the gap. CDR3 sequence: CASSLNGAIVRTDTQYF. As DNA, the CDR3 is TGTGCCAGCAGCCTCAATGGGGCTATCGTACGCACAGATACGCAGTATTTT.

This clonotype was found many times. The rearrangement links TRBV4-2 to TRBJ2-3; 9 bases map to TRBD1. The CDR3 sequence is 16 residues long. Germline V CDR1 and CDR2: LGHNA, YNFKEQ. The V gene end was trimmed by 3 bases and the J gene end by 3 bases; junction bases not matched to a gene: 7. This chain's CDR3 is CASSHVGQGITDTQYF. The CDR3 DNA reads TGTGCCAGCAGCCACGTGGGACAGGGAATTACAGATACGCAGTATTTT.

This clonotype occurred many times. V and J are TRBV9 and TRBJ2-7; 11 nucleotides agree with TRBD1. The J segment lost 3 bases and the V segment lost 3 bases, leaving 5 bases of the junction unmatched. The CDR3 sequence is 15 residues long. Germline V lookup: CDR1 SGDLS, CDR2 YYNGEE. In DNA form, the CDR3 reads TGTGCCAGCAGCGAGGGACAGGGGGTATTCTACGAGCAGTACTTC. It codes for CASSEGQGVFYEQYF.